A selection of T cell receptor beta chains follows, all from one sample in a study of OX40 agonist ivuxolimab in advanced cancers. Clones were sequenced by immunoSEQ multiplex PCR, and TCRdb holds only the in-frame ones, with some missing. The table has more than 75,000 clones, roughly nine tenths seen once. The sample was CD4+ or CD8+ T cells sorted from blood, taken in a trial of the OX40 agonist ivuxolimab. Receptors were obtained from an adult with an advanced solid tumor such as melanoma, head and neck, liver or kidney cancer. The CDR3 runs from the conserved cysteine through the conserved F or W. Fields, in order: J gene, D gene, V gene, clone size, CDR3 protein, CDR3 DNA. D genes are given only for firm matches. Size is stated for part of the rows, as once, few or many counts, or as a class when the clone is expanded.

j_call: TRBJ1-1
d_call: .
v_call: TRBV7-9
clone_size: .
cdr3_aa: CASSLEPNTEAFF
cdr3_nt: TGTGCCAGCAGCCTGGAACCAAACACTGAAGCTTTCTTT

j_call: TRBJ2-6
d_call: TRBD2
v_call: TRBV7-7
clone_size: .
cdr3_aa: CASSSGLAGSGANVLTF
cdr3_nt: TGTGCCAGCAGCTCGGGACTAGCGGGCTCTGGGGCCAACGTCCTGACTTTC

j_call: TRBJ1-1
d_call: .
v_call: TRBV14
clone_size: few
cdr3_aa: CASSPIMNTEAFF
cdr3_nt: TGTGCCAGCAGCCCTATAATGAACACTGAAGCTTTCTTT

j_call: TRBJ1-2
d_call: .
v_call: TRBV5-1
clone_size: few
cdr3_aa: CASSLVGGQNYGYTF
cdr3_nt: TGCGCCAGCAGCTTGGTGGGGGGCCAAAACTATGGCTACACCTTC

j_call: TRBJ2-7
d_call: .
v_call: TRBV6-5
clone_size: .
cdr3_aa: CASDINSYEQYF
cdr3_nt: TGTGCCAGCGACATTAACTCCTACGAGCAGTACTTC

j_call: TRBJ1-2
d_call: .
v_call: TRBV5-1
clone_size: .
cdr3_aa: CASSLARQTYGYTF
cdr3_nt: TGCGCCAGCAGCTTGGCCAGACAGACATATGGCTACACCTTC

j_call: TRBJ1-1
d_call: .
v_call: TRBV9
clone_size: once
cdr3_aa: CASSADWDTEAFF
cdr3_nt: TGTGCCAGCAGCGCTGACTGGGACACTGAAGCTTTCTTT

j_call: TRBJ2-1
d_call: .
v_call: TRBV6-6
clone_size: .
cdr3_aa: CASSPLTSNEQFF
cdr3_nt: TGTGCCAGCAGTCCCCTAACTAGCAATGAGCAGTTCTTC

j_call: TRBJ1-6
d_call: .
v_call: TRBV30
clone_size: few
cdr3_aa: CAWRMATYNSPLHF
cdr3_nt: TGTGCCTGGAGGATGGCAACTTATAATTCACCCCTCCACTTT

j_call: TRBJ1-2
d_call: .
v_call: TRBV30
clone_size: .
cdr3_aa: CAWSVKSLQGYTF
cdr3_nt: TGTGCCTGGAGTGTAAAGTCTTTGCAGGGCTACACCTTC

j_call: TRBJ2-7
d_call: .
v_call: TRBV2
clone_size: .
cdr3_aa: CASSEREVYEQYF
cdr3_nt: TGTGCCAGCAGTGAAAGGGAGGTGTACGAGCAGTACTTC

j_call: TRBJ2-5
d_call: .
v_call: TRBV5-1
clone_size: once
cdr3_aa: CASSLAQETQYF
cdr3_nt: TGCGCCAGCAGCTTGGCGCAAGAGACCCAGTACTTC

j_call: TRBJ2-1
d_call: TRBD2
v_call: TRBV18
clone_size: .
cdr3_aa: CASSPLTLLAGHEQFF
cdr3_nt: TGTGCCAGCTCACCACTAACCCTACTAGCGGGTCATGAGCAGTTCTTC

j_call: TRBJ1-2
d_call: TRBD1
v_call: TRBV6-5
clone_size: .
cdr3_aa: CASSYSRTGGGYTF
cdr3_nt: TGTGCCAGCAGTTACTCGAGGACAGGGGGCGGCTACACCTTC

j_call: TRBJ2-7
d_call: TRBD1
v_call: TRBV7-9
clone_size: few
cdr3_aa: CASSVDREIIHEQYF
cdr3_nt: TGTGCCAGCAGCGTAGACAGGGAAATAATCCACGAGCAGTACTTC

j_call: TRBJ2-1
d_call: TRBD2
v_call: TRBV18
clone_size: .
cdr3_aa: CASSPGSGVKNEQFF
cdr3_nt: TGTGCCAGCTCACCAGGCAGCGGGGTTAAAAATGAGCAGTTCTTC

j_call: TRBJ1-4
d_call: .
v_call: TRBV6-1
clone_size: .
cdr3_aa: CATKERANEKLFF
cdr3_nt: TGTGCCACAAAGGAGCGGGCTAATGAAAAACTGTTTTTT

j_call: TRBJ2-7
d_call: .
v_call: TRBV11-3
clone_size: .
cdr3_aa: CASSLGGDYEQYF
cdr3_nt: TGTGCCAGCAGCTTAGGGGGGGACTACGAGCAGTACTTC

j_call: TRBJ2-2
d_call: .
v_call: TRBV11-3
clone_size: .
cdr3_aa: CASSLGSGIANTGELFF
cdr3_nt: TGTGCCAGCAGCTTAGGGTCGGGCATCGCGAACACCGGGGAGCTGTTTTTT

j_call: TRBJ1-1
d_call: .
v_call: TRBV6-5
clone_size: .
cdr3_aa: CASIGYTAEAFF
cdr3_nt: TGTGCCAGCATCGGATACACTGCTGAAGCTTTCTTT

j_call: TRBJ2-3
d_call: TRBD2
v_call: TRBV7-2
clone_size: .
cdr3_aa: CASSQNPTSGGEDTQYF
cdr3_nt: TGTGCCAGCAGCCAAAACCCAACTAGCGGGGGGGAGGATACGCAGTATTTT

j_call: TRBJ2-7
d_call: .
v_call: TRBV6-5
clone_size: .
cdr3_aa: CASSYSGSYEQYF
cdr3_nt: TGTGCCAGCAGTTACTCGGGGTCCTACGAGCAGTACTTC

j_call: TRBJ2-7
d_call: TRBD1
v_call: TRBV6-1
clone_size: .
cdr3_aa: CASTLAGTGGVEQYF
cdr3_nt: TGTGCCAGCACCCTAGCGGGGACAGGGGGTGTCGAGCAGTACTTC

j_call: TRBJ1-1
d_call: .
v_call: TRBV19
clone_size: .
cdr3_aa: CASKPGGGNTEAFF
cdr3_nt: TGTGCCAGTAAACCCGGAGGCGGGAACACTGAAGCTTTCTTT

j_call: TRBJ1-3
d_call: .
v_call: TRBV6-6
clone_size: .
cdr3_aa: CASNRGGPGNTIYF
cdr3_nt: TGTGCCAGCAACCGAGGAGGGCCTGGAAACACCATATATTTT

j_call: TRBJ2-3
d_call: TRBD1
v_call: TRBV5-5
clone_size: .
cdr3_aa: CASRPGQGYSDTQYF
cdr3_nt: TGTGCCAGCAGGCCGGGACAGGGATATTCAGATACGCAGTATTTT

j_call: TRBJ1-1
d_call: TRBD1
v_call: TRBV29-1
clone_size: .
cdr3_aa: CSVETGGTGRTFF
cdr3_nt: TGCAGCGTTGAAACAGGGGGGACAGGGAGAACTTTCTTT

j_call: TRBJ1-2
d_call: .
v_call: TRBV19
clone_size: .
cdr3_aa: CASSNARHHTNYGYTF
cdr3_nt: TGTGCCAGTAGTAACGCCCGACACCACACAAACTATGGCTACACCTTC

j_call: TRBJ1-5
d_call: .
v_call: TRBV6-1
clone_size: .
cdr3_aa: CASSEGLFGRNQPQHF
cdr3_nt: TGTGCCAGCAGTGAAGGACTATTCGGGCGCAATCAGCCCCAGCATTTT

j_call: TRBJ2-1
d_call: .
v_call: TRBV5-1
clone_size: once
cdr3_aa: CASSLFVSYNEQFF
cdr3_nt: TGCGCCAGCAGCTTGTTCGTTTCCTACAATGAGCAGTTCTTC

j_call: TRBJ2-7
d_call: TRBD1
v_call: TRBV18
clone_size: .
cdr3_aa: CASSPPFQGQGYWEQYF
cdr3_nt: TGTGCCAGCTCACCACCGTTCCAGGGACAGGGGTATTGGGAGCAGTACTTC

j_call: TRBJ2-1
d_call: TRBD1
v_call: TRBV7-7
clone_size: .
cdr3_aa: CASSAGTGTYNEQFF
cdr3_nt: TGTGCCAGCAGCGCCGGGACAGGGACCTACAATGAGCAGTTCTTC

j_call: TRBJ2-1
d_call: TRBD2
v_call: TRBV7-6
clone_size: once
cdr3_aa: CASSSPFIAGPYNEQFF
cdr3_nt: TGTGCCAGCAGCTCCCCCTTTATAGCGGGGCCCTACAATGAGCAGTTCTTC

j_call: TRBJ1-4
d_call: .
v_call: TRBV28
clone_size: few
cdr3_aa: CAIRLQGGDEKLFF
cdr3_nt: TGTGCCATCCGCCTTCAGGGAGGGGATGAAAAACTGTTTTTT

j_call: TRBJ2-7
d_call: .
v_call: TRBV28
clone_size: .
cdr3_aa: CASSGGGPYEQYF
cdr3_nt: TGTGCCAGCAGTGGAGGGGGACCCTACGAGCAGTACTTC

j_call: TRBJ1-1
d_call: TRBD1
v_call: TRBV19
clone_size: few
cdr3_aa: CASSILQGSLGTEAFF
cdr3_nt: TGTGCCAGTAGTATACTACAGGGGTCCTTGGGCACTGAAGCTTTCTTT

j_call: TRBJ1-2
d_call: TRBD1
v_call: TRBV7-2
clone_size: .
cdr3_aa: CASSPLDRGNYGYTF
cdr3_nt: TGTGCCAGCAGCCCCCTGGACAGGGGCAACTATGGCTACACCTTC

j_call: TRBJ2-5
d_call: TRBD1
v_call: TRBV19
clone_size: .
cdr3_aa: CASSRGDRGRGETQYF
cdr3_nt: TGTGCCAGTAGCCGGGGAGACAGGGGGCGCGGAGAGACCCAGTACTTC

j_call: TRBJ2-5
d_call: .
v_call: TRBV12-5
clone_size: once
cdr3_aa: CASGTGLGQETQYF
cdr3_nt: TGTGCTAGTGGCACAGGGTTGGGCCAAGAGACCCAGTACTTC

j_call: TRBJ2-5
d_call: TRBD2
v_call: TRBV6-4
clone_size: .
cdr3_aa: CASTRTSGSRGETQYF
cdr3_nt: TGTGCCAGCACTAGGACTAGCGGGAGTAGGGGAGAGACCCAGTACTTC

j_call: TRBJ2-3
d_call: .
v_call: TRBV7-9
clone_size: .
cdr3_aa: CASSLALSDSTDTQYF
cdr3_nt: TGTGCCAGCAGCTTAGCGCTGTCGGATAGCACAGATACGCAGTATTTT

j_call: TRBJ2-7
d_call: .
v_call: TRBV11-2
clone_size: .
cdr3_aa: CASSLDRRISYEQYF
cdr3_nt: TGTGCCAGCAGCCTTGACAGGAGAATCTCCTACGAGCAGTACTTC

j_call: TRBJ2-7
d_call: TRBD1
v_call: TRBV30
clone_size: .
cdr3_aa: CAWSVPGQGLYEQYF
cdr3_nt: TGTGCCTGGAGTGTTCCCGGACAGGGGCTCTACGAGCAGTACTTC

j_call: TRBJ1-2
d_call: .
v_call: TRBV12-5
clone_size: .
cdr3_aa: CASGLVPGETGGYTF
cdr3_nt: TGTGCTAGTGGTTTGGTACCCGGCGAGACGGGGGGCTACACCTTC

j_call: TRBJ2-2
d_call: TRBD2
v_call: TRBV7-2
clone_size: few
cdr3_aa: CASSLGLAGPTGELFF
cdr3_nt: TGTGCCAGCAGCCTCGGACTAGCGGGACCCACCGGGGAGCTGTTTTTT

j_call: TRBJ2-1
d_call: TRBD2
v_call: TRBV5-1
clone_size: .
cdr3_aa: CASSLAGTSAYNEQFF
cdr3_nt: TGCGCCAGCAGCTTGGCAGGGACTAGCGCCTACAATGAGCAGTTCTTC

j_call: TRBJ2-7
d_call: .
v_call: TRBV6-1
clone_size: .
cdr3_aa: CASSYIYEQYF
cdr3_nt: TGTGCCAGCAGTTATATCTACGAGCAGTACTTC